This note documents a single TCR beta chain sequence. The data belong to a study of blood T cell repertoires in COVID-19. Looked up from germline, CDR1 is SGHAT and CDR2 is FQNNGV. The ends lost 4 bases at V and 3 bases at J; junction bases unmatched: 7. The CDR3 is 16 residues long. TCRdb keeps only in-frame clones here, not all; method: immunoSEQ multiplex PCR. This table holds 70,000 or so clones, less than 95% found once. This chain connects TRBV11-2 to TRBJ1-2; 11 positions match TRBD1. This TCR was sampled from a woman aged 18-30 years with acute or convalescent COVID-19. Material: peripheral blood. The CDR3 spells CASSSGTGGTYYGYTF. The CDR3 nucleotides read TGTGCCAGCAGCTCAGGGACAGGGGGGACTTACTATGGCTACACCTTC.